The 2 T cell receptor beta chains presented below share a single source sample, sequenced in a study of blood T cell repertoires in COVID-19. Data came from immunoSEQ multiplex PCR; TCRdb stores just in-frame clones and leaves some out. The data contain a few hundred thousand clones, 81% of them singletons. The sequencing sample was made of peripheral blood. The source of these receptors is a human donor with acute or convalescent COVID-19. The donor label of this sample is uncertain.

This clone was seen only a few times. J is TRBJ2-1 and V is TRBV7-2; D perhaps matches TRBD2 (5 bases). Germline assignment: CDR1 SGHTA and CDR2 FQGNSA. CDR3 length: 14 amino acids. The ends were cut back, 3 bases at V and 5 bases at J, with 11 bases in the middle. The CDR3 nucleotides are TGTGCCAGCAGCTTGACTACACTAGACAATGAGCAGTTCTTC. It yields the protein CASSLTTLDNEQFF.

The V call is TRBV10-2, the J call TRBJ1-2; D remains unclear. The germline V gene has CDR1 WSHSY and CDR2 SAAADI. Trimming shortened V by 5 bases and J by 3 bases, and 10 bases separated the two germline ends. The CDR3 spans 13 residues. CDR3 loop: CASSPQADYGYTF. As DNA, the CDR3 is TGCGCCAGCAGTCCCCAGGCTGACTATGGCTACACCTTC.